This T cell receptor (beta chain) was recovered during a study of blood T cell repertoires in COVID-19 (TCRdb year 2020). At the level of the whole study: Samples covering the acute and convalescent phases of COVID-19 were provided by collaborators in the United States, Italy and Spain. A freely available public database, intended as a resource for researchers studying the immune response to SARS-CoV-2, is where the repertoires were released. The material from the prospective study consisted of cDNA or gDNA derived from T cells, B-cell-depleted T cells, or PBMCs. Samples were obtained from the ongoing ImmuneRACE study (first 160 participants) and from over 1,000 subjects provided by 6 global collaborators. Sample metadata almost always included a de-identified subject ID, COVID-19 status, age in years and sex. HLA class I and class II types, where available, came from metadata supplied by the sample provider rather than from assay-based typing. Subjects who had been exposed to COVID-19, were actively infected with it, or had recovered from it provided the deeply sampled blood TCRbeta repertoires that made up the dataset.

Samples from volunteer blood donors who had recovered from COVID-19 were contributed by a second Seattle source. Collaborating institutions collected whole blood in K2EDTA tubes following their own protocols. For TCRbeta analysis, collaborators shipped samples as frozen whole blood, isolated PBMCs, or DNA extracted from either of those sample types. TCRbeta CDR3 regions were amplified from genomic DNA using the immunoSEQ Assay, a bias-controlled multiplex PCR. The original pipeline was this. The number of nucleated cells in each sample was estimated by amplification of reference gene primers within the assay. Sequence reads were collapsed and filtered to measure the absolute abundance of every unique TCRbeta CDR3 rearrangement. For each sample, productive Simpson clonality was calculated by taking the square root of Simpson's diversity index across productive rearrangements. In TCRdb, the immuneACCESS table is reduced to in-frame sequences with V and J assigned. These tables do not hold every clone; where another copy was compared, an unresolved V gene accounts for under half, and the others remain unexplained. The V and J calls and clone size come from that table; D and trimming were worked out from the DNA. Recorded for this sample are 200,000 to 250,000 clones; 70% to 90% of them occurred a single time. Over 9.5% of the sample goes to the ten largest clones.

Comment on this clone: No antigen is known for it. Base-call qualities are not available, and no considerably larger clone is one nucleotide away.

Spanning cysteine to phenylalanine, the CDR3 consists of 12 amino acids. The entry retains the CDR3 DNA only, 36 bases that are in frame from base 1. Trimming removed 7 bases from V and 5 bases from J; the gene matches leave 3 bases unexplained. The paper's findings and limits, for the study overall: The amount of clinical and demographic metadata varied by source and participant and was provided uncurated.

Sequencing was carried out using peripheral blood. The sequence came from a woman under 30 who had recovered from COVID-19. Recombination joined TRBV12-3 or TRBV12-4 with TRBJ2-5; 8 junctional bases match TRBD1. CDR3 loop: CASTGGSETQYF. The sequenced DNA is TGTGCCAGCACAGGGGGCTCGGAGACCCAGTACTTC.